This TCR beta chain was sequenced in a study of T cells after yellow fever vaccination. Study outcomes and limitations: When the response was secondary, it was weaker but reached its peak faster, day 5 versus 15. Once the booster was given, most primary-vaccination clones reappeared, at about 96% for CD4 and approximately 88% for CD8.

As concerns this clonotype: The antigen is undetermined.

CDR1 and CDR2 from the germline V gene are LGHDT and YNNKEL (reference sequence). V lost 5 bases and J 4 bases, leaving 7 bases between the germline ends. The CDR3 runs 12 residues. One entry per CDR3 protein results from TCRdb running MiXCR on the 5' RACE reads. The repertoire has about 350,000 distinct CDR3 sequences, more than 9% of them found once; the top ten carry 15% to 20%. This receptor was obtained from a man aged 18 to 30 who received the YFV17D yellow fever vaccine. The rearrangement uses TRBV3-1 and TRBJ2-3; D is unclear. The input for sequencing was PBMCs, taken on the day of the first yellow fever vaccination. CDR3 protein: CASSSRSDTQYF. The DNA for the CDR3 is TGTGCCAGCAGCTCTCGTTCAGATACGCAGTATTTT.